This T cell receptor beta chain was profiled in a study of blood T cells in healthy people across ages. Then a second PCR, running roughly 7 to 11 cycles, was carried out with a sample-barcoded 5' primer and a J-beta primer mix. Each single sample gave us at least 3 million CDR3-containing paired-end reads. TCRdb re-derived calls from the 5' RACE reads in MiXCR, one entry per CDR3 protein. The sample has 1.5 million to 2 million distinct CDR3 sequences; 28% are singletons. V lost 3 bases and J 0 bases, leaving 15 bases between the germline ends. Germline V CDR1 and CDR2: SNHLY, FYNNEI. The CDR3 length is 17 residues.

This TCR came from a woman in her twenties or thirties in good health. Sequencing was performed on blood. The chain recombines TRBV2 with TRBJ2-4; D is possibly TRBD1 (5 bases). For the CDR3, the DNA is TGTGCCAGCAGTGAGTTAGCAGGGAAGCTAGCCAAAAACATTCAGTACTTC. Translation gives CASSELAGKLAKNIQYF.